The present TCR beta chain was sequenced within a study of blood T cell repertoires in COVID-19. At the level of the study: The United States, Italy and Spain supplied acute and convalescent COVID-19 samples. T cells, B-cell-depleted T cells, or PBMCs supplied cDNA or gDNA.

V dropped 2 bases and J dropped 8; count of bases not matched to a gene: 4. Germline CDR1 is MNHEY and CDR2 is SVGAGI. The CDR3 has 14 residues. Original handling: Amplification from reference gene primers served as the basis for estimated nucleated cell counts. Profiling relied on immunoSEQ multiplex PCR, and the TCRdb table lists in-frame clones only, not all of them. V and J calls and clone size come straight from that table; D and trimming were deduced from the DNA. The profile shows 100,000 or so clones, about 85% of them singletons. The clonotype originates from a man aged 50-60 years with acute or convalescent COVID-19. The rearrangement joins TRBV6-5 to TRBJ1-1; 11 nucleotides agree with TRBD1. The sample taken for sequencing was peripheral blood. The CDR3 DNA reads as TGTGCCAGCAGTTACGGGACAGGGGGATTCGAAGCTTTCTTT. The encoded protein is CASSYGTGGFEAFF.